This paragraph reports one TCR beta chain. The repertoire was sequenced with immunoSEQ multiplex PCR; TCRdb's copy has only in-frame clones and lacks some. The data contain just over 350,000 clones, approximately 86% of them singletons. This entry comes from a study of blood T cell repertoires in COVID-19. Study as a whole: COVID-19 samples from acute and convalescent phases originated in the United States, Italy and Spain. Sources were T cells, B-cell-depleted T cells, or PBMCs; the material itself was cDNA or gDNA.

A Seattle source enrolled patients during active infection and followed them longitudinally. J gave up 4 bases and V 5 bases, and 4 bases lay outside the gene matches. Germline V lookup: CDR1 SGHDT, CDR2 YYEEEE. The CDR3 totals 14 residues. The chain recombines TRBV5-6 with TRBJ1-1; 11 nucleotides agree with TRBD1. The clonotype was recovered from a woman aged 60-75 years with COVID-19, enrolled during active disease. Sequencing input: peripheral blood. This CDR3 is CASSYGTGGTEAFF. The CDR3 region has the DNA TGTGCCAGCAGTTACGGGACAGGGGGCACTGAAGCTTTCTTT.